The 13 T cell receptor beta chains given below trace back to one sample, sequenced in a study of cytomegalovirus exposure and HLA in healthy donors. The study ran its PCR with 60 Vbeta and 13 Jbeta primers. The assay was immunoSEQ multiplex PCR, and TCRdb's table has in-frame clones only and misses some. The table has approximately 180,000 clones, 80% seen once; the top ten hold approximately 0.99%. Sequencing used PBMCs. These receptor sequences come from a middle-aged woman in good health and CMV-seronegative.

The rearrangement links TRBV27 to TRBJ1-2; D ambiguous. The germline V gene has CDR1 MNHEY and CDR2 SMNVEV (reference sequence). CDR3 length: 16 amino acids. V was trimmed by 5 bases and J by 2 bases, leaving 18 bases between them. The CDR3 region is CASSPPGLTGNYGYTF. In DNA form, the CDR3 reads TGTGCCAGCAGTCCCCCTGGGCTAACTGGAAACTATGGCTACACCTTC.

The chain is built from TRBV7-2 and TRBJ2-3; no clear D gene. The V end was cut by 1 base, the J end by 0 bases, with 11 bases between. This CDR3 spans 16 amino acids. Germline V gene sequence: CDR1 SGHTA, CDR2 FQGNSA. CDR3 DNA sequence: TGTGCCAGCAGCTTAGTGCTACCACTCAGCACAGATACGCAGTATTTT. Protein sequence: CASSLVLPLSTDTQYF.

This clone counts as medium-sized (0.01 to 0.1%). The rearrangement links TRBV19 to TRBJ1-1; 8 positions agree with TRBD1. Germline trimming cut 4 bases from V and 6 bases from J; bases unmatched to any gene: 7. Germline V gene lookup returns CDR1 LNHDA and CDR2 SQIVND (reference sequence). CDR3 size: 14 residues. The CDR3 sequence: CASSSGQGWPEAFF. Here the CDR3 DNA reads TGTGCCAGTAGTAGTGGACAGGGTTGGCCTGAAGCTTTCTTT.

The V call is TRBV19, the J call TRBJ1-2, with D unresolved. Trimming took off 2 bases at V and 3 bases at J, with 19 bases between the two ends. The CDR3 is made up of 17 amino acids. Germline V gives CDR1 LNHDA, CDR2 SQIVND (reference sequence). The CDR3 loop reads CASSILGRESTYYGYTF. CDR3 DNA: TGTGCCAGTAGTATATTGGGCCGGGAATCAACCTACTATGGCTACACCTTC.

V gene TRBV5-6 combines with J gene TRBJ1-4; unclear D gene. Per germline, CDR1 SGHDT and CDR2 YYEEEE. Trimming removed 0 bases at V and 4 bases at J, with 16 bases between. CDR3 length: 17 amino acids. The CDR3 here is CASSLGGGYDNNEKLFF. In DNA, the CDR3 is TGTGCCAGCAGCTTGGGCGGAGGGTACGACAATAATGAAAAACTGTTTTTT.

This clone was observed a few times. The chain employs TRBV9 and TRBJ1-1; TRBD1 agrees at 9 bases. Germline values: CDR1 SGDLS, CDR2 YYNGEE. Trimming removed 4 bases from V and 1 base from J; junction bases left unmatched: 11. This CDR3 is 17 amino acids long. CDR3 region: CASSPRDRAGTNTEAFF. The DNA of the CDR3 is TGTGCCAGCAGCCCCCGGGACAGGGCCGGCACGAACACTGAAGCTTTCTTT.

The V call is TRBV12-5, the J call TRBJ2-2, with D possibly TRBD2 on 5 matching bases. Looked up from germline, CDR1 is LGHNT and CDR2 is FRNRAP. V was trimmed by 0 bases and J by 3 bases, leaving 8 bases between them. CDR3 length: 15 amino acids. For the CDR3, the DNA is TGTGCTAGTGGTTTGGTAAGCGGATACACCGGGGAGCTGTTTTTT. Protein product: CASGLVSGYTGELFF.

The chain carries TRBV6-1 and TRBJ1-2; 10 bases are shared with TRBD1. The CDR3 is 15 amino acids. Germline CDR1 is MNHNS and CDR2 is SASEGT. With V trimmed by 0 bases and J by 4 bases, 2 bases remained unmatched. The CDR3 loop is CASSEATGGGYGYTF. Here the CDR3 DNA reads TGTGCCAGCAGTGAAGCGACAGGGGGCGGCTATGGCTACACCTTC.

The rearrangement joins TRBV5-4 to TRBJ2-5; weak D call: TRBD1 (5 bases). CDR1 is SGHNT, CDR2 YYREEE, per germline (reference sequence). This CDR3 has 15 residues. The germline V and J ends were trimmed by 0 bases and 4 bases, with 13 bases remaining between them. The CDR3 DNA reads as TGTGCCAGCAGCTTGGGGCAGGGCCTCCGAGAGACCCAGTACTTC. This encodes CASSLGQGLRETQYF. Full variable domain (remainder filled in from reference TRBV5-4 and TRBJ2-5): ETGVTQSPTHLIKTRGQQVTLRCSSQSGHNTVSWYQQALGQGPQFIFQYYREEENGRGNFPPRFSGLQFPNYSSELNVNALELDDSALYLCASSLGQGLRETQYFGPGTRLLVL.

The chain has TRBV15 and TRBJ1-4; D may be TRBD1 (6 bases). This CDR3 is built from 17 residues. CDR1 is LNHNV, CDR2 YYDKDF, per germline (reference sequence). V was shortened by 1 base and J by 0 bases, with 12 bases between the two germline ends. CDR3 sequence (DNA): TGTGCCACCAGCAGAGCAATACAGGGCCCAACTAATGAAAAACTGTTTTTT. Its protein product is CATSRAIQGPTNEKLFF.

V gene TRBV11-3 combines with J gene TRBJ2-7, with TRBD2 matching 8 bases. Germline V gene sequence: CDR1 SGHNT, CDR2 YENEEA. V lost 3 bases, J lost 6 bases, and 7 bases stayed unmatched. This CDR3 comprises 14 residues. CDR3 loop: CASSLEAGVIEQYV. CDR3 DNA sequence: TGTGCCAGCAGCTTGGAAGCGGGAGTAATCGAGCAGTACGTC.

The genes are TRBV28 and TRBJ1-5, with 7 bases that match TRBD1. This CDR3 is 15 amino acids long. Trimming removed 6 bases from V and 6 bases from J; junction bases left unmatched: 11. Germline assignment: CDR1 MDHEN and CDR2 SYDVKM. In DNA form, the CDR3 reads TGTGCCAGCAGCTCGGACACATCAGGGGGTCAGCCCCAGCATTTT. Translation gives CASSSDTSGGQPQHF.

This chain links TRBV30 with TRBJ1-2; the D gene is possibly TRBD1 (6 bases). The germline V gene encodes CDR1 GTSNPN and CDR2 SVGIG (reference sequence). Trimming removed 2 bases from V and 8 bases from J, with 9 bases in between. The CDR3 extends over 11 amino acids. CDR3 loop: CAWSPTGGYTF. CDR3 nucleotide sequence: TGTGCCTGGAGTCCAACAGGGGGCTACACCTTC.